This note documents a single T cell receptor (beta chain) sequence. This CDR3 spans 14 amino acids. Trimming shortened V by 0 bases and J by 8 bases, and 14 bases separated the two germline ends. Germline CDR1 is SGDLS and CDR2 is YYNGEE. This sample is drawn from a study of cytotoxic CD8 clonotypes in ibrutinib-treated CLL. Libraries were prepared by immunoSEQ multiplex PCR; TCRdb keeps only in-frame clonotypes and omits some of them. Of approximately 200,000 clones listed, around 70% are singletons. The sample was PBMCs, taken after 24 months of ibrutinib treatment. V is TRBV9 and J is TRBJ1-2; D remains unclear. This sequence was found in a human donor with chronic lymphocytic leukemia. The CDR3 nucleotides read TGTGCCAGCAGCGTAGCTTTACGGGATCGGGGCTACACCTTC. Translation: CASSVALRDRGYTF.